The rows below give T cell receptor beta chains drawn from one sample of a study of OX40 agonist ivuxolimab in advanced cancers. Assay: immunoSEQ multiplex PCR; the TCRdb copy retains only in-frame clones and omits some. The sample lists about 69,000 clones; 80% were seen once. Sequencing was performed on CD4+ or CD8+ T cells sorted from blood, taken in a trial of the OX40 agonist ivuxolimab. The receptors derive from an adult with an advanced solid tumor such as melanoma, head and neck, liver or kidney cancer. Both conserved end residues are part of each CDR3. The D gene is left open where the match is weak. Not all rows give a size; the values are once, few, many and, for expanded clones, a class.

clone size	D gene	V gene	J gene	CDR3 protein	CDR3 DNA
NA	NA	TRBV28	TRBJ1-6	CASSLRQDSSPLHF	TGTGCCAGCAGTTTAAGACAGGACAGTTCACCCCTCCACTTT
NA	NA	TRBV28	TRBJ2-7	CAGGDPSSYEQYF	TGTGCCGGAGGGGACCCCAGCTCCTACGAGCAGTACTTC
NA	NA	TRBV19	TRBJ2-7	CASSLGPGDGTYEQYF	TGTGCCAGTAGTTTGGGTCCAGGGGACGGTACCTACGAGCAGTACTTC
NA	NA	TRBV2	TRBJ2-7	CASNSEGGGEQYF	TGTGCCAGCAACTCGGAGGGGGGTGGGGAGCAGTACTTC
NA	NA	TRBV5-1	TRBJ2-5	CASSSQETQYF	TGCGCCAGCAGCTCGCAAGAGACCCAGTACTTC
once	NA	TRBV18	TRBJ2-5	CASSPLPQRALQETQYF	TGTGCCAGCTCACCACTTCCGCAGCGGGCACTACAAGAGACCCAGTACTTC
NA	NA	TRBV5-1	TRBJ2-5	CASSLAASLRVETQYF	TGCGCCAGCAGCTTGGCGGCTAGTCTCAGGGTAGAGACCCAGTACTTC
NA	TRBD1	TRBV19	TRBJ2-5	CASTPTGRETQYF	TGTGCCAGTACCCCGACAGGGCGGGAGACCCAGTACTTC
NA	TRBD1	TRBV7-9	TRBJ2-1	CASSFTRTGYNEQFF	TGTGCCAGCAGCTTTACCCGGACAGGGTACAATGAGCAGTTCTTC
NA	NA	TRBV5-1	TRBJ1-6	CASSPLTGGNSPLHF	TGCGCCAGCAGCCCCCTGACAGGCGGGAATTCACCCCTCCACTTT
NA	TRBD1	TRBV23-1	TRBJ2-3	CAIGTGRPDTQYF	TGCGCCATCGGGACAGGGAGGCCAGATACGCAGTATTTT
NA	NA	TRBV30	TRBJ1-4	CAWSQFPREPTNEKLFF	TGTGCCTGGAGTCAATTCCCCAGGGAGCCAACTAATGAAAAACTGTTTTTT